The TCR beta chain under discussion was sequenced for a study of siplizumab effects on memory and regulatory T cells. Overall study results and limits: Naive versus memory phenotype went unassigned for roughly 75-96% of proliferating CD4+ or CD8+ clones. Proliferating Tregs taken from siplizumab cultures were not shown to have a confirmed suppressive function.

Turning to this clone: Its cognate antigen is unknown.

Here immunoSEQ multiplex PCR was the method, and the copy in TCRdb shows in-frame clones only, minus some. The repertoire holds about 100,000 clones, with about nine tenths as singletons. The sequence derives from a human donor in good health. Sequenced sample: CD4+ T cells sorted from blood.

The CDR3 reads CASSAGQGQETQYF. The CDR3 bases are TGTGCCAGTAGTGCCGGACAGGGGCAAGAGACCCAGTACTTC. The chain joins TRBV19 to TRBJ2-5; 9 positions match TRBD1. Germline assignment: CDR1 LNHDA and CDR2 SQIVND (reference sequence). V gave up 5 bases and J gave up 2 bases; unmatched junction bases: 3. The CDR3 is made up of 14 amino acids.